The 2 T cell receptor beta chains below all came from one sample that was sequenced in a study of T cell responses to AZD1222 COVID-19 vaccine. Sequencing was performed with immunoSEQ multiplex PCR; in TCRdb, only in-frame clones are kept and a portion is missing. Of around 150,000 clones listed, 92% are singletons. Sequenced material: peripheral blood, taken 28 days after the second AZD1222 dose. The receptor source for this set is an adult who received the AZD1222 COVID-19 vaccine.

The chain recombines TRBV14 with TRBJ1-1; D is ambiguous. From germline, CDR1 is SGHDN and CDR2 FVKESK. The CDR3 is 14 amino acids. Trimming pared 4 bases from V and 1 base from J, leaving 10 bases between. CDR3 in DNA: TGTGCCAGCAGCCGACGGAACTGGAACACTGAAGCTTTCTTT. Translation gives CASSRRNWNTEAFF.

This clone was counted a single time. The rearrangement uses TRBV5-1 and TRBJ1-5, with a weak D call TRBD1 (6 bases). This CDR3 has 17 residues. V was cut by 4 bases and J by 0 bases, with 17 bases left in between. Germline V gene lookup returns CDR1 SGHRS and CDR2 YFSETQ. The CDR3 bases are TGCGCCAGCAGCCTTGGGACCGGGACATTTAGCAATCAGCCCCAGCATTTT. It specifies CASSLGTGTFSNQPQHF.